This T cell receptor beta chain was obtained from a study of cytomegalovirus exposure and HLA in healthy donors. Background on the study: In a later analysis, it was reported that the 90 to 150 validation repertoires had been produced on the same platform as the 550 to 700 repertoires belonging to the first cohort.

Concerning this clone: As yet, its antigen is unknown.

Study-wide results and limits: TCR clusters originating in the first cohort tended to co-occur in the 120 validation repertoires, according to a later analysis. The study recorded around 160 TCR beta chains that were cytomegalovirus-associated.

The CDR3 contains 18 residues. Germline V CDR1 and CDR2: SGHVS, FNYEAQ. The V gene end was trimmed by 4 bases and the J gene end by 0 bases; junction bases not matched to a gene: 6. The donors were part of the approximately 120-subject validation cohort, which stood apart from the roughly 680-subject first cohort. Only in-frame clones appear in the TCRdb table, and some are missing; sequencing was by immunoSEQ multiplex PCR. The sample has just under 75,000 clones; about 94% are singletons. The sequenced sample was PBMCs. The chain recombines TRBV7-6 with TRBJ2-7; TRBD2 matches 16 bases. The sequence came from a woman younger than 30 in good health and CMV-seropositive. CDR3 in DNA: TGTGCCAGCAGCTCGGGACTAGCGGGGGGGCCGTCCTCCTACGAGCAGTACTTC. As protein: CASSSGLAGGPSSYEQYF.